This TCR beta chain emerged from a study of cytomegalovirus exposure and HLA in healthy donors. Study-wide points: CMV serostatus was the only immune exposure information that was available.

The study ran its PCR with 60 Vbeta and 13 Jbeta primers. Repertoires were generated with immunoSEQ multiplex PCR, while TCRdb's copy carries only in-frame clones and drops some. Among 150,000 to 200,000 clones listed, more than 60% were seen once. This CDR3 comprises 16 residues. The V gene end was trimmed by 3 bases and the J gene end by 3 bases; junction bases not matched to a gene: 9. The germline V gene has CDR1 MNHEY and CDR2 SMNVEV (reference sequence). Note on this clone: Antigen unknown.

J is TRBJ1-2 and V is TRBV27; TRBD1 matches 8 bases. Sequenced material: PBMCs. The receptor's source is a young man in good health and CMV-seronegative. CDR3 DNA sequence: TGTGCCAGCAGTTTCGGACAGGGAAGGCCTCACTATGGCTACACCTTC. This sequence encodes CASSFGQGRPHYGYTF.